This T cell receptor beta chain was observed in a study of T cells in Graves' hyperthyroidism and ophthalmopathy. RNA transcripts provided the source from which TCR beta CDR3 regions were amplified. The study used the HTBI primer set for a first-round RT-PCR of the TCR CDR3. TCRdb re-analysed the multiplex PCR reads in MiXCR, keeping a single row per CDR3 protein. The table includes some 460,000 distinct CDR3 sequences, more than 15% detected once. The sample holds many counts of this clonotype. Hyperthyroidism was newly diagnosed in patients aged 18 to 65 (duration under 2 months). It was uncontrolled infection, other autoimmune disease, pregnancy or lactation that excluded patients. From 10 ml of fresh peripheral blood, PBMCs were isolated. The sequence derives from a woman aged 18-29 years with Graves' hyperthyroidism. Specimen: blood.

As DNA, the CDR3 is TGTGCCAGCAGCCAATTAGGACTAGCGGGGCCAGATACGCAGTATTTT. Translating it yields CASSQLGLAGPDTQYF. V usage is TRBV3-1 and J usage is TRBJ2-3, with 12 bases aligning to TRBD2. Germline CDR1 reads LGHDT; CDR2 reads YNNKEL (reference sequence). CDR3 length: 16 residues. The J segment lost 4 bases and the V segment lost 2 bases, leaving 4 bases of the junction unmatched.